Detailed here is one TCR beta chain. This clonotype came up a few times. No antigen is known for it. No much larger clone is present one base from it, and per-base qualities are unavailable. Libraries were prepared through multiplex PCR. The run used an Illumina HiSeq 4000. To build TCR beta libraries, CDR3 regions were amplified by Arm-PCR using iRepertoire HTBI primers. Before sequencing, the PCR products went through gel purification. As for the authors' bioinformatics: Gene usage analysis of CDR3 amino acid clonotypes used the approximately 56 TRBV and fewer than 15 TRBJ segments found across samples. Filtered high-quality paired reads were merged into contigs using COPE and FqMerger. BLAST was used to align contigs to IMGT TRBV, TRBD and TRBJ reference genes, and CDR3 was defined according to IMGT. Clonotypes above 0.1% frequency were classified as highly expanded clones. Shannon entropy was used to measure repertoire diversity, and the Gini coefficient was used to measure V-J evenness. A clonotype found in more than one individual was treated as public. The raw public reads went through TCRdb reprocessing: fastp at Q25, MiXCR clone calling, in-frame beta chains kept. Entries that share a CDR3 protein sequence are merged under the most common genes and DNA. The authors' filters were not applied to this entry. Across this sample there are some 450,000 distinct CDR3 sequences, with 16% seen only once. The ten largest clones add up to about 10% of the sample.

These data are taken from a study of regulatory T cells in long-lasting Graves disease (dated by TCRdb to the early 2020s). General notes on the study: Newly diagnosed Graves' disease patients had taken antithyroid drugs for less than 3 months. TCR sequencing covered approximately 13 persistent and roughly 20 newly diagnosed Graves' disease patients, some 33 samples in total. The study took place in China and was registered as a clinical trial. Patients with persistent Graves' disease were compared with patients with newly diagnosed Graves' disease using TCR sequencing and RNA sequencing of peripheral blood.

V is pared back by 1 base and J by 4 bases, with 4 bases lying between the germline termini. Spanning cysteine to phenylalanine, the CDR3 consists of 12 amino acids. Of the read, only the CDR3 DNA is kept; its 36 bases are in frame from base 1. The germline V gene (reference sequence) gives CDR1 as GTSNPN and CDR2 as SVGIG. The time point tag for this specimen amounts to: newly diagnosed GD, antithyroid drugs for less than 3 months. RNA was extracted from PBMCs in TRIzol for both TCR sequencing and RNA sequencing. The diagnosis of Graves' disease followed American Thyroid Association guidelines. Recruitment of patients was carried out at an endocrinology department in Xi'an, China. From each patient, approximately 9 milliliters of peripheral blood was collected into an EDTA anticoagulant tube. Ficoll Paque Plus density gradient separation was used to isolate PBMCs, and no further T cell sorting was performed. RNA quality was checked with an Agilent 2100 Bioanalyzer and agarose gel, and concentration with a NanoDrop 2000.

Paper-wide results and their limitations: Lower TCR Shannon entropy and fewer highly expanded clones were observed in persistent Graves' disease patients than in newly diagnosed patients, which suggested clonal expansion. Peripheral blood alone was examined, since thyroid tissue, which constituted the primary lesion, could not be accessed. More public clonotypes were shared among persistent patients (fewer than 3,000) than among newly diagnosed patients (roughly 1,000). As a limitation, the authors acknowledged that the small sample size may reduce accuracy. Preferential use of TRBV28, TRBJ1-2 and TRBJ2-5 was observed in persistent disease, whereas TRBV20-1 and TRBJ2-1 were favored in newly diagnosed disease. Only the TCR beta chain was sequenced and analyzed.

These data were also reused for a study on T cells in Graves' hyperthyroidism and ophthalmopathy. The second study's paper adds: A patient counted as having stable Graves' hyperthyroidism if no progression to ophthalmopathy occurred over 18 months of follow-up. Hyperthyroidism patients were aged 18 to 65 years and newly diagnosed, with disease duration of less than 2 months. Exclusion was applied to patients with uncontrolled infections, other autoimmune diseases, pregnancy or lactation. Diagnoses were based on clinical symptoms, serum thyroxine and TRAb, thyroid ultrasound and orbital computed tomography. The TCR CDR3 was subjected to a first round of RT-PCR using the HTBI primer set and the Qiagen OneStep RT-PCR kit. Most expanded thyroid clonotypes (frequency above 0.001) were also found in blood, which suggests that blood repertoires may mirror thyroid immune responses. A 13 V-J signature model separated ophthalmopathy from stable hyperthyroidism, with around 88% sensitivity and about 81% specificity in cross-validation and 80%/75% in testing. In validation, the model predicted progression to ophthalmopathy with over 65% sensitivity and approximately 74% specificity, a median of about 6.7 months before onset. A discovery cohort of approximately 100 patients, about 40 with Graves' ophthalmopathy and 57 with stable Graves' hyperthyroidism, was used to find distinguishing TCR V-J signatures. Prospective prediction of ophthalmopathy was tested in an independent validation cohort of 18 to 20 hyperthyroidism patients and 17 patients who later progressed to ophthalmopathy. For training and testing, the roughly 100 patients in the discovery cohort were randomly divided in a 7:3 ratio. In addition, the study compared T-cell repertoires in thyroid tissue and in blood from roughly 6 Graves' hyperthyroidism patients. Once sampling was done, hyperthyroidism patients were given methimazole at a starting dose of 30 mg daily, whereas ophthalmopathy patients were given high-dose intravenous methylprednisolone. Libraries were constructed in a second round of multiplex PCR, after which size selection and purification were performed. Libraries were sequenced paired-end with 100 bp reads on an Illumina HiSeq2000. SOAPnuke was used to process the raw data, removing reads that contained adapters or uncalled bases, had a mean Phred below 15, or lacked an exact match to the constant primer or identifier. COPE v1.2.5 was used to merge the high-quality paired reads, and each unique nucleotide sequence was defined as a clonotype. Clonotypes were aligned to IMGT TRBV, TRBD and TRBJ reference segments using MiTCR v1.1. The analysis was restricted to V-J combinations with a frequency above 0.0001, which together covered 99.2% of the repertoires. A TCS score was defined as the ratio of F50 (clonal expansion) to E x V (chaos), with BLOSUM62-based TCRdist applied between CDR3 peptides within each V-J. Welch's t-statistics and random forest reduced 450 to 600 V-J features to fewer than 15, which were used in a naive Bayes classifier (R e1071). No statistical method was used to set the sample size in advance, and investigators knew the group allocation. The paper reports TCR Vbeta CDR3 sequencing of approximately 140 peripheral blood samples: approximately 43 ophthalmopathy, under 85 hyperthyroidism and around 17 progressor patients.

Sequenced material: peripheral blood mononuclear cells (PBMCs), taken at new diagnosis, from a patient treated with antithyroid drugs. The receptor was isolated from a woman aged 30 to 39 with Graves disease. Donor details come from another sample of the same person, matched by shared clones. The chain couples TRBV30 to TRBJ1-4; the D gene is not confidently resolved. The DNA sequence follows: TGTGCCTGGAGTGAGCTTAATGAAAAACTGTTTTTT. The resulting protein is CAWSELNEKLFF. This CDR3, with the reference TRBV30 and TRBJ1-4 proteins standing in past its ends, gives the full variable domain SQTIHQWPATLVQPVGSPLSLECTVEGTSNPNLYWYRQAAGRGLQLLFYSVGIGQISSEVPQNLSASRPQDRQFILSSKKLLLSDSGFYLCAWSELNEKLFFGSGTQLSVL.